This TCR beta chain was identified during a study of blood T cell repertoires in COVID-19. On the study more broadly: Researchers got acute and convalescent COVID-19 samples from the United States, Italy and Spain. PBMCs, B-cell-depleted T cells, or T cells provided the cDNA or gDNA that made up the material.

Recruitment covered 25 or so US areas and drew participants whose ages spanned roughly 18 to 90 years. Data came from immunoSEQ multiplex PCR; TCRdb stores just in-frame clones and leaves some out. This table has a few hundred thousand clones, around 88% appearing once. The sequenced sample was PBMCs or T cells enriched from blood (not recorded which). This TCR was sampled from a woman in her forties with acute COVID-19.

The CDR3 sequence is CASSEAGGGETQYF. CDR3 coding DNA: TGTGCCAGCAGTGAAGCAGGGGGCGGCGAGACCCAGTACTTC. V gene TRBV2 combines with J gene TRBJ2-5; 7 bases align to TRBD1. The J segment lost 5 bases and the V segment lost 0 bases, leaving 3 bases of the junction unmatched. The CDR3 totals 14 residues. Germline V gene lookup returns CDR1 SNHLY and CDR2 FYNNEI.